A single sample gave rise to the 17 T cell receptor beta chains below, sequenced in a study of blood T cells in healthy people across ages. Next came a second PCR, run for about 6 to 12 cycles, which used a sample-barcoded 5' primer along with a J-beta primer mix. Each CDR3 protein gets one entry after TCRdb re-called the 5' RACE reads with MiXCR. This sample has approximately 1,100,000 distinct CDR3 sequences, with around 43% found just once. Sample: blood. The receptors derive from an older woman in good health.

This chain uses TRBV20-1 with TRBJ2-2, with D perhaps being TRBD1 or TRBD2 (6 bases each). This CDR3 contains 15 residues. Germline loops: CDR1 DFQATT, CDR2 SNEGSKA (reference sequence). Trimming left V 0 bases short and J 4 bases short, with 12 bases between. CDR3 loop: CSARDRGPITGELFF. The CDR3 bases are TGCAGTGCTAGAGATCGGGGGCCCATCACCGGGGAGCTGTTTTTT.

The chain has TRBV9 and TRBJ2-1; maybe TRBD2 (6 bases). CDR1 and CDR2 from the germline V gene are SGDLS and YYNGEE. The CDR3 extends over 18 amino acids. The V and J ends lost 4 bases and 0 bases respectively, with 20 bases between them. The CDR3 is CASSSGLPKVGSYNEQFF. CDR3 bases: TGTGCCAGCAGCTCGGGACTTCCGAAGGTTGGCTCCTACAATGAGCAGTTCTTC.

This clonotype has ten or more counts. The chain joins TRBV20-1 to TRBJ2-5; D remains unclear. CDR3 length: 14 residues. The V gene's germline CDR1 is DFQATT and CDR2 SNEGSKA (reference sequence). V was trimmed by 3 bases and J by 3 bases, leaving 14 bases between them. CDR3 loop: CSASLLLGKETQYF. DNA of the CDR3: TGCAGTGCTAGTCTACTCTTGGGGAAAGAGACCCAGTACTTC.

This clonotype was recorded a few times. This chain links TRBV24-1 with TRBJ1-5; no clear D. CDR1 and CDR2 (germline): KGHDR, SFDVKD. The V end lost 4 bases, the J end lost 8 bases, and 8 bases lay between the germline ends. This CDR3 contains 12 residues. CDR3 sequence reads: CATSDHKEPQHF. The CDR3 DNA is TGTGCCACCAGTGACCATAAGGAGCCCCAGCATTTT.

The CDR3 DNA is TGTGCCAGCAGTGAACAGGACAGTAACAACTCCTACGAGCAGTACTTC. Encoded protein: CASSEQDSNNSYEQYF. The chain recombines TRBV6-1 with TRBJ2-7, with D perhaps matching TRBD1 (6 bases). Germline CDR1 is MNHNS and CDR2 is SASEGT. The CDR3 has 16 amino acids. The V and J ends lost 2 bases and 0 bases respectively, with 14 bases between them.

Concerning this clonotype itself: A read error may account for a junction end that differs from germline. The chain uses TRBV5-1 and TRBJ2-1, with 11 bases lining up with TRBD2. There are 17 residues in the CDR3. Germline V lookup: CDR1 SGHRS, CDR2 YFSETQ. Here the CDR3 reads CASSGGLAVGSYNELFF. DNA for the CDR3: TGCGCCAGCAGCGGGGGACTAGCGGTGGGGTCCTACAATGAGCTGTTCTTC.

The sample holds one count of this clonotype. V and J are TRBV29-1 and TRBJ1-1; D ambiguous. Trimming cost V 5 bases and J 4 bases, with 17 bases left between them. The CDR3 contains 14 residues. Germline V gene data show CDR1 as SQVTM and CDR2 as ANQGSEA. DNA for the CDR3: TGCAGCGTTCGCGGCGGGGTGTTCAGCACTGAAGCTTTCTTT. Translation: CSVRGGVFSTEAFF.

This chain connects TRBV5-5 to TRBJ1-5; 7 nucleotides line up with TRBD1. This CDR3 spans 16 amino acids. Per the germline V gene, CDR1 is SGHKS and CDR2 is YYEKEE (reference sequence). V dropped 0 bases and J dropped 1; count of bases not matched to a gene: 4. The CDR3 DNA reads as TGTGCCAGCAGCTTGGCGGGGACAGCAAGCAATCAGCCCCAGCATTTT. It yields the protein CASSLAGTASNQPQHF. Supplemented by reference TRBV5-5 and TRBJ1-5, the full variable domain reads DAGVTQSPTHLIKTRGQQVTLRCSPISGHKSVSWYQQVLGQGPQFIFQYYEKEERGRGNFPDRFSARQFPNYSSELNVNALLLGDSALYLCASSLAGTASNQPQHFGDGTRLSIL.

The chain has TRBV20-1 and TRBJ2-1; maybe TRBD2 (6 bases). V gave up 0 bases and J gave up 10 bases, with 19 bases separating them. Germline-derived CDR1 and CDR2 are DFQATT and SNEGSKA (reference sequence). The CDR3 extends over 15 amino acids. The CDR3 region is CSARDLRWGRGEQFF. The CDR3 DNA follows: TGCAGTGCTAGAGATCTTCGGTGGGGCCGGGGGGAGCAGTTCTTC.

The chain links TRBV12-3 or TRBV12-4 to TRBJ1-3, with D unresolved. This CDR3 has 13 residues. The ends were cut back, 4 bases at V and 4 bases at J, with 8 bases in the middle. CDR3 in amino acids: CASSSDGGNTIYF. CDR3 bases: TGTGCCAGCAGTTCAGACGGCGGAAACACCATATATTTT.

DNA for the CDR3: TGCAGCGTTGGGGAAGACAGGGGCCAGCCCCAGCATTTT. This sequence encodes CSVGEDRGQPQHF. J is TRBJ1-5 and V is TRBV29-1, with 8 bases that match TRBD1. This CDR3 has 13 residues. J lost 7 bases, V lost 4 bases, and 6 bases had no gene match. The germline gives CDR1 SQVTM, CDR2 ANQGSEA.

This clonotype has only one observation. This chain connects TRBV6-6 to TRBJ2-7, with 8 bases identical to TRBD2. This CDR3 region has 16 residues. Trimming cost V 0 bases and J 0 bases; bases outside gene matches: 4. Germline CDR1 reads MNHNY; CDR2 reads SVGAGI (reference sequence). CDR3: CASSYSEREISYEQYF. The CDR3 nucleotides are TGTGCCAGCAGTTACTCGGAGCGGGAGATCTCCTACGAGCAGTACTTC.

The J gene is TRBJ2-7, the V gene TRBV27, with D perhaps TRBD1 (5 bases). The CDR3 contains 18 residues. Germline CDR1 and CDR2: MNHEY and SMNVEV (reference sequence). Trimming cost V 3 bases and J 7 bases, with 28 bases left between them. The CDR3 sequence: CASSFLRPLVRTPGEQYF. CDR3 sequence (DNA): TGTGCCAGCAGTTTCCTAAGGCCCCTTGTACGTACACCAGGGGAGCAGTACTTC.

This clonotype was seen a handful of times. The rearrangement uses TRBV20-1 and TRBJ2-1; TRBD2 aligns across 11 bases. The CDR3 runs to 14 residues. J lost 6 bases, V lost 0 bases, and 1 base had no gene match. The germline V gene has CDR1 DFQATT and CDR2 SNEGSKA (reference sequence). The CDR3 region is CSARDGTSGNEQFF. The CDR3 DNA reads TGCAGTGCTAGAGATGGGACTAGCGGCAATGAGCAGTTCTTC.

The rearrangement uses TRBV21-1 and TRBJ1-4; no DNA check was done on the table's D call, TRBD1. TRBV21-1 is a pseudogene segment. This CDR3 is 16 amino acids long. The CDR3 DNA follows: TGTGCCAGCAGCGCAGACCTCGGGACAGATAATGAAAAACTGTTTTTT. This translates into CASSADLGTDNEKLFF.

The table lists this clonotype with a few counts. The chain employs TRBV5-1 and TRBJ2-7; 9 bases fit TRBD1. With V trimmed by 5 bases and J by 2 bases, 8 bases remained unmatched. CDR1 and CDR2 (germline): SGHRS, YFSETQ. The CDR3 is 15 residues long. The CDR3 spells CASRGSGTGTYEQYF. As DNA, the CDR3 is TGCGCCAGCAGAGGTTCCGGGACAGGGACCTACGAGCAGTACTTC. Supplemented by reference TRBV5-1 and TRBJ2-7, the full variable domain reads KAGVTQTPRYLIKTRGQQVTLSCSPISGHRSVSWYQQTPGQGLQFLFEYFSETQRNKGNFPGRFSGRQFSNSRSEMNVSTLELGDSALYLCASRGSGTGTYEQYFGPGTRLTVT.

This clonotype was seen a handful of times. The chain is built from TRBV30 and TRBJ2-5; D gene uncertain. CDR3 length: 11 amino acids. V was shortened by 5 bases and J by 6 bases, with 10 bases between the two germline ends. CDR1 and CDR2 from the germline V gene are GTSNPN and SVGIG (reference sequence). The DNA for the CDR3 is TGTGCCTGGGACCAGCAGAAGACCCAGTACTTC. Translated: CAWDQQKTQYF.